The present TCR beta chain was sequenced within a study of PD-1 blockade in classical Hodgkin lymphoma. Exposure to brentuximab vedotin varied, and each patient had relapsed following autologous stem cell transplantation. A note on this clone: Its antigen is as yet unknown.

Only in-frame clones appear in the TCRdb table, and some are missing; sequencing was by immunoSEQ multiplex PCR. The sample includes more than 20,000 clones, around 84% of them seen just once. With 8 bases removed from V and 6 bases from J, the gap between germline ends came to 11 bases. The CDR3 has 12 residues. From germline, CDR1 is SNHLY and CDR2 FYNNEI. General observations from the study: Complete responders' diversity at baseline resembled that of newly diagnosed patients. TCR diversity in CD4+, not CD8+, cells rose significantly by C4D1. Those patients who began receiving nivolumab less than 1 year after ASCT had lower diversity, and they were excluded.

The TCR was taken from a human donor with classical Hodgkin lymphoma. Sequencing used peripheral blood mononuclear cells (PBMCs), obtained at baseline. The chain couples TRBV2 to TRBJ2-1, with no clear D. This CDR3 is CASFLSGNEQFF. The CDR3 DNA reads TGTGCCAGCTTTTTATCGGGCAATGAGCAGTTCTTC.